This paragraph reports one TCR beta chain. This record belongs to a study of control samples from healthy donors and cancer patients. Per the germline V gene, CDR1 is SGHTA and CDR2 is FQGNSA. CDR3 length equals 18 residues. With 2 bases removed from V and 5 bases from J, the gap between germline ends came to 22 bases. Assay: immunoSEQ multiplex PCR; the TCRdb copy retains only in-frame clones and omits some. This table has 110,000 to 150,000 clones, roughly nine tenths appearing once. This receptor was identified in a man younger than 35 in good health. This chain links TRBV7-2 with TRBJ1-3; D call uncertain. The sequencing input was blood. The CDR3 reads CASSLIGSSLSRRNTIYF. In DNA, the CDR3 is TGTGCCAGCAGCTTAATAGGCAGCTCCTTATCTCGGAGAAACACCATATATTTT.